This passage covers 14 T cell receptor beta chains from one sample sequenced in a study of T-cell memory formation after mild COVID-19. TCRdb redid the calling of the 5' RACE reads with MiXCR, one entry per CDR3 protein. This repertoire shows fewer than 700,000 distinct CDR3 sequences, over 15% found once; its top ten account for 9.5% to 15%. The sequenced sample was PBMCs or a T cell subset sorted from them (not recorded which). These receptor sequences come from an adult woman who had mild COVID-19 (a few samples of this study predate the infection). Cell type and time point are not known.

The chain has TRBV25-1 and TRBJ2-5; 9 bases match TRBD1. Unmatched junction bases numbered 6, after V lost 3 bases and J lost 4 bases. CDR3 size: 15 residues. Germline CDR1 reads MGHDK; CDR2 reads SYGVNS. CDR3 nucleotides: TGTGCCAGCAGTGATTCGGGACAGGGAATAGAGACCCAGTACTTC. Translated, it gives CASSDSGQGIETQYF.

The J gene is TRBJ2-3, the V gene TRBV18; 9 nucleotides match TRBD1. Per the germline V gene, CDR1 is KGHSH and CDR2 is LQKENI. The CDR3 is made up of 15 amino acids. Losses at the gene ends were 4 bases for V and 0 bases for J; bases not matched to a gene: 2. CDR3 nucleotides: TGTGCCAGCTCACGGGACAGGGCTAGCACAGATACGCAGTATTTT. Protein: CASSRDRASTDTQYF.

The gene calls are TRBV12-3 or TRBV12-4 and TRBJ1-5; unclear D gene. V was shortened by 8 bases and J by 2 bases, with 16 bases between the two germline ends. The CDR3 loop spans 15 amino acids. CDR3 in amino acids: CASCLNRARNQPQHF. In DNA, the CDR3 is TGTGCCAGCTGTCTTAACCGGGCCCGCAATCAGCCCCAGCATTTT.

J is TRBJ2-5 and V is TRBV10-2, with 9 positions matching TRBD2. The CDR3 is 14 amino acids. Germline CDR1 reads WSHSY; CDR2 reads SAAADI. J lost 5 bases, V lost 6 bases, and 7 bases had no gene match. CDR3 sequence reads: CASSGLAREETQYF. The CDR3 DNA is TGCGCCAGCAGCGGACTAGCGCGGGAGGAGACCCAGTACTTC.

J is TRBJ1-6 and V is TRBV12-3 or TRBV12-4; D gene ambiguous. This CDR3 region has 14 residues. The V and J ends lost 3 bases and 9 bases respectively, with 12 bases between them. CDR3 DNA sequence: TGTGCCAGCAGTTTTTCTTCCGCACCTTCACCCCTCCACTTT. It encodes CASSFSSAPSPLHF.

This clonotype was seen more than once but under ten times. This rearrangement joins TRBV29-1 to TRBJ2-1, with 7 bases matching TRBD2. The junction had 7 bases not matched to a gene; V was cut back by 3 bases and J by 2 bases. This CDR3 region has 15 residues. CDR1 is SQVTM and CDR2 is ANQGSEA in the germline V gene. For the CDR3, the DNA is TGCAGCGTTGAGGAGCGGGACGCCGCCTACAATGAGCAGTTCTTC. Encoded protein: CSVEERDAAYNEQFF.

This clonotype was counted a few times. CDR3 coding DNA: TGTGCCAGCAGCCCAGACTACCCCCACGAGACCCAGTACTTC. Its translation is CASSPDYPHETQYF. This chain links TRBV4-2 with TRBJ2-5; D may be TRBD2 (5 bases). V dropped 4 bases and J dropped 5 bases, with 14 bases sitting between them. The CDR3 consists of 14 residues. Germline V gene data show CDR1 as LGHNA and CDR2 as YNFKEQ.

This clonotype has a handful of counts. This chain connects TRBV29-1 to TRBJ1-2, with a possible D match to TRBD1 (5 bases). Germline loops: CDR1 SQVTM, CDR2 ANQGSEA. The CDR3 has 13 amino acids. Trimming took off 6 bases at V and 6 bases at J, with 17 bases between the two ends. The CDR3 reads CSVAGRTRDGYTF. The CDR3, as DNA: TGCAGCGTCGCGGGACGAACCCGGGATGGCTACACCTTC.

The chain carries TRBV7-2 and TRBJ2-3; weak D call: TRBD2 (6 bases). V was shortened by 4 bases and J by 2 bases, with 16 bases between the two germline ends. Germline assignment: CDR1 SGHTA and CDR2 FQGNSA. The CDR3 covers 16 residues. In nucleotides, the CDR3 is TGTGCCAGCAGCTCCTGGGGGGTTACGGCCACAGATACGCAGTATTTT. Its translation: CASSSWGVTATDTQYF.

This clonotype was recorded a few times. The chain recombines TRBV7-9 with TRBJ1-4; D is unresolved. This CDR3 contains 14 residues. Germline CDR1 and CDR2: SEHNR and FQNEAQ (reference sequence). V gave up 3 bases and J gave up 7 bases, with 12 bases separating them. In DNA, the CDR3 is TGTGCCAGCAGCTTTCTAGGGAAGGGTGAAAAACTGTTTTTT. Its protein product is CASSFLGKGEKLFF.

The V gene is TRBV5-1, the J gene TRBJ2-5; 8 positions agree with TRBD2. The CDR3 sequence is 16 residues long. V dropped 6 bases and J dropped 0; count of bases not matched to a gene: 10. Germline values: CDR1 SGHRS, CDR2 YFSETQ. The CDR3 region is CASTRGANWYQETQYF. CDR3 bases: TGCGCCAGCACGCGGGGGGCCAATTGGTACCAAGAGACCCAGTACTTC.

This rearrangement joins TRBV9 to TRBJ2-1, with TRBD2 identical over 8 bases. CDR3 length equals 16 residues. Germline V gene data show CDR1 as SGDLS and CDR2 as YYNGEE. V gave up 0 bases and J gave up 3 bases; unmatched junction bases: 5. CDR3 amino acids: CASSVGLAGIYNEQFF. CDR3 sequence (DNA): TGTGCCAGCAGCGTAGGCTTAGCGGGGATCTACAATGAGCAGTTCTTC.

This clonotype appeared a few times. V and J are TRBV5-1 and TRBJ2-2; D gene ambiguous. This CDR3 is 14 amino acids long. Germline V lookup: CDR1 SGHRS, CDR2 YFSETQ. Deletions cut 0 bases from V and 7 bases from J, with 10 bases between. This chain's CDR3 is CASSLAGLSGELFF. The CDR3 region has the DNA TGCGCCAGCAGCTTGGCCGGTCTCAGCGGGGAGCTGTTTTTT.

This chain connects TRBV4-2 to TRBJ2-7; 13 nucleotides align to TRBD2. J lost 4 bases, V lost 3 bases, and 3 bases had no gene match. CDR1 is LGHNA, CDR2 YNFKEQ, per germline. CDR3 size: 15 residues. CDR3 bases: TGTGCCAGCAGCCAGGAGACTAGCGGGGGGTACGAGCAGTACTTC. This translates into CASSQETSGGYEQYF.